This paragraph covers one T cell receptor (beta chain) sequence. This clonotype was seen only a few times. It has no known antigen specificity. The record has no base qualities; no much larger clone is one base away. For repertoire sequencing, the TCR beta CDR3 regions were amplified from RNA transcripts. The first round of RT-PCR was done with HTBI primers and the Qiagen OneStep RT-PCR kit, and was followed by a second round of multiplex PCR, then size selection and purification. Sequencing of the libraries was carried out on an Illumina HiSeq2000 in paired-end mode with 100 bp reads. In the original analysis: Reads were processed with SOAPnuke, discarding reads with adapters, uncalled bases, mean Phred below 15, or no exact constant-primer or identifier match. COPE v1.2.5 was used to merge the high-quality paired reads. Each unique nucleotide sequence was defined as a clonotype, and clonotypes were aligned to IMGT TRB V, D and J references with MiTCR v1.1. The analysis was limited to V-J combinations with a frequency above 0.0001, which together covered more than 98% of repertoires. A TCR clonal expansion and chaos score per V-J combination was defined as the ratio of F50 clonal expansion to chaos observed in the TCRdist matrix. Welch's t-statistics and random forest were used to reduce the features to 10 to 15 V-J combinations, which were then used as input to a naive Bayes classifier. The Morisita-Horn index was used to measure how similar the thyroid and blood repertoires were. In-frame beta chains were kept once TCRdb had trimmed the public reads at Q25 with fastp and called clones with MiXCR. Here each entry gathers all rows of one CDR3 protein and keeps the most common genes and DNA. TCRdb, not the authors, supplied the V and J calls. The sample contains 660,000 or so distinct CDR3 sequences, about 40% of them found a single time. Together, the top ten hold more than 2.5% of the sample.

This specimen comes from a study of Graves' ophthalmopathy and Graves' hyperthyroidism (dated by TCRdb to between 2018 and 2020). In the study overall: Peripheral blood samples were taken at the time of initial diagnosis, before any treatment was given. In six hyperthyroidism patients, T-cell repertoires of thyroid tissue and blood were compared. To tell Graves' ophthalmopathy apart from Graves' hyperthyroidism, and to predict which patients would progress to ophthalmopathy, the study relied on TCR beta repertoire signatures. In total, 135 blood samples were TCR-sequenced: fewer than 50 ophthalmopathy, over 70 hyperthyroidism and roughly 17 hyperthyroidism-to-ophthalmopathy patients. A discovery set of more than 90 patients (approximately 45 ophthalmopathy, 57 stable hyperthyroidism) was enrolled to explore V-J signatures distinguishing ophthalmopathy from hyperthyroidism. After sampling, hyperthyroidism patients received methimazole starting at 30 mg daily, and ophthalmopathy patients received high-dose intravenous methylprednisolone. An independent validation cohort comprised some 18 hyperthyroidism patients and about 16 patients who later progressed from hyperthyroidism to ophthalmopathy. Overall study outcomes, separate from this receptor: Most expanded thyroid clonotypes with frequency above 0.001 were also detected in blood, suggesting blood repertoires may reflect the thyroid immune response. In validation, the model predicted ophthalmopathy progression with over 60% sensitivity and roughly 72% specificity; some 13 predicted patients were CT-confirmed with GO in a median of approximately 6.5 months. In cross-validation, the 13-signature model distinguished ophthalmopathy from stable hyperthyroidism with less than 90% sensitivity and roughly 81% specificity, while in the test set the corresponding values were roughly 80% and 75%. No statistical method was used to set the sample size in advance, and the investigators knew which group each participant was assigned to.

Looking up the germline V gene (reference sequence) yields CDR1 SEHNR and CDR2 FQNEAQ. V lost 1 base and J lost 6 bases; the stretch between them is 9 bases long. The CDR3 starts with the cysteine, ends with the phenylalanine, and has 14 residues. Here the CDR3 DNA is all that survives: 42 bases in frame from base 1. Ophthalmopathy patients had moderately to severely active disease, Clinical Activity Score of at least 3, NOSPECS grade of at least 4, and disease duration under 3 months. Patients with other autoimmune diseases, uncontrolled infections, pregnancy or lactation were excluded from the study. Diagnosis was based on clinical symptoms, serum thyroxine, TRAb, thyroid ultrasound and orbital computed tomography. Using Ficoll-Paque density gradient centrifugation, PBMCs were isolated from 8.5 to 10 ml of fresh peripheral blood. Total RNA was extracted with Trizol reagent and quality-checked on an Agilent 2100 Bioanalyzer.

Recombination linked TRBV7-9 to TRBJ2-2; the D gene cannot be named for sure. The source material was peripheral blood. The clonotype originates from an adult man with Graves' ophthalmopathy. The sequenced DNA: TGTGCCAGCAGCTTAGATCGGGCGGCCGGGGAGCTGTTTTTT. Its translation reads: CASSLDRAAGELFF.